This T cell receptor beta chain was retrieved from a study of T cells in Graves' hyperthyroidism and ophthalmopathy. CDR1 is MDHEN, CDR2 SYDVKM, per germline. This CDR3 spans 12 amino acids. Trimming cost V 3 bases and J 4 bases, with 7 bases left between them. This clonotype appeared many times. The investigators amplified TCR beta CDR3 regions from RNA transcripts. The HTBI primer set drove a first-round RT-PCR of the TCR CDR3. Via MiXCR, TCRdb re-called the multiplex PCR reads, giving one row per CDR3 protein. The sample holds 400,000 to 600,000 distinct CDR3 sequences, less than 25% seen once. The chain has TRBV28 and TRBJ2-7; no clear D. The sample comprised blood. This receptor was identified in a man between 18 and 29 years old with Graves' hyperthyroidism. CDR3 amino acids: CASSFGRYEQYF. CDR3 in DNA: TGTGCCAGCAGTTTTGGCCGATACGAGCAGTACTTC.